This TCR beta chain was profiled in a study of shared clonotypes between healthy human individuals. Only Caucasian adults living in Nashville, Tennessee served as donors. Germline V CDR1 and CDR2: SGHTA, FQGNSA. The CDR3 has 15 residues. V lost 6 bases and J lost 4; bases outside the gene matches: 8. Original data processing: Without quality scores, immunoSEQ junctional reads could not be filtered like full-length reads. Using immunoSEQ multiplex PCR, the repertoire was profiled, and TCRdb retains in-frame clones only, with some absent. V and J calls and clone size are copied from that table; D and trimming were computed from the DNA. The table records 400,000 to 600,000 clones, 75% to 80% of them present only once.

The material sequenced was PBMCs. This sequence originates from a middle-aged woman in good health. Some clones in this sample may be carry-over from other donors' samples. V gene TRBV7-2 combines with J gene TRBJ2-1; 8 bases line up with TRBD1. CDR3 coding DNA: TGTGCCAGCAGAGAGAGGACAGGGCCTTACAATGAGCAGTTCTTC. Its protein product is CASRERTGPYNEQFF.